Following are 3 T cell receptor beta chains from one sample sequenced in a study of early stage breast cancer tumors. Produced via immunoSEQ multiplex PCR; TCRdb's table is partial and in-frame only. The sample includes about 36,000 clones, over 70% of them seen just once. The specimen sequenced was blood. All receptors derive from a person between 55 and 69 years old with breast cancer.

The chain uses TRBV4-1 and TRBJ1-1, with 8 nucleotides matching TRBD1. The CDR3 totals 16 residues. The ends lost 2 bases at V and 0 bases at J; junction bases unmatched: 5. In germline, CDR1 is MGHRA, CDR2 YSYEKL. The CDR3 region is CASSQFGQGMNTEAFF. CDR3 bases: TGCGCCAGCAGCCAATTCGGACAGGGCATGAACACTGAAGCTTTCTTT.

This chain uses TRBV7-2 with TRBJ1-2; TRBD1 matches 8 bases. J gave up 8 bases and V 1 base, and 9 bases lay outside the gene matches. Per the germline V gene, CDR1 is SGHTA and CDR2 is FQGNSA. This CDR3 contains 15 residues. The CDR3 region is CASSLESGGPRGYTF. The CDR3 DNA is TGTGCCAGCAGCTTAGAATCAGGGGGCCCGCGGGGCTACACCTTC. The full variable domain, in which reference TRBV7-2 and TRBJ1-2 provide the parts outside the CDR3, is GAGVSQSPSNKVTEKGKDVELRCDPISGHTALYWYRQSLGQGLEFLIYFQGNSAPDKSGLPSDRFSAERTGGSVSTLTIQRTQQEDSAVYLCASSLESGGPRGYTFGSGTRLTVV.

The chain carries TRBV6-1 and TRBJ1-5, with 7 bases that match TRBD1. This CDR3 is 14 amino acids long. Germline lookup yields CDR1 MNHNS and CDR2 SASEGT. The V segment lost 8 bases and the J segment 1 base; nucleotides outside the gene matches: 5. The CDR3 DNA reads TGTGCCAGCTTAGGGACAGAGAGCAATCAGCCCCAGCATTTT. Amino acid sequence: CASLGTESNQPQHF.